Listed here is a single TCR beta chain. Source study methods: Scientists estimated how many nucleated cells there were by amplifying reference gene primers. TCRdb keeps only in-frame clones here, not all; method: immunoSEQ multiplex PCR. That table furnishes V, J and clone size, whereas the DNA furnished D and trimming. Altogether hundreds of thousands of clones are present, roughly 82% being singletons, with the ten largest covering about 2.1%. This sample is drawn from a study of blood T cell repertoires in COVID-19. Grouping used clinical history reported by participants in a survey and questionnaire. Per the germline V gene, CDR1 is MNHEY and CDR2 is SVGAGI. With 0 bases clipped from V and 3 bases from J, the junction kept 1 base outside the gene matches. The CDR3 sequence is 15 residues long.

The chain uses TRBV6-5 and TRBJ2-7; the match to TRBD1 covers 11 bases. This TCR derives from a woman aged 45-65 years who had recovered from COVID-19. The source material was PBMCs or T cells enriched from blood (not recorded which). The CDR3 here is CASSYSGTGGYEQYF. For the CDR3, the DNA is TGTGCCAGCAGTTACTCCGGGACAGGGGGCTACGAGCAGTACTTC.